The clone carrying this T cell receptor beta chain was observed a handful of times. This sample is drawn from a study of T-cell memory formation after mild COVID-19. For the study at large: There were largely donor-specific TCR clusters.

The CDR3 contains 18 residues. V lost 4 bases, J lost 1 base, and 21 bases lay in between. Germline V CDR1 and CDR2: SGDLS, YYNGEE. TCRdb ran MiXCR on the 5' RACE reads and lists one entry per CDR3 protein. The table includes about 110,000 distinct CDR3 sequences, roughly a sixth detected once. This receptor was identified in a man aged 18-30 years who had mild COVID-19 (a few samples of this study predate the infection). Cell type and time point are not known. The sample was PBMCs or a T cell subset sorted from them (not recorded which). The J gene is TRBJ2-1, the V gene TRBV9; D may be TRBD1 or TRBD2 (5 bases each). The chain's CDR3 is CASSSAGANPLSYNEQFF. The CDR3 DNA sequence: TGTGCCAGCAGCTCCGCCGGGGCAAACCCCCTTTCCTACAATGAGCAGTTCTTC.